Listed below are T cell receptor beta chains from one sample, sequenced in a study of blood T cell repertoires in COVID-19. TCRdb's table, derived via immunoSEQ multiplex PCR, lists solely in-frame clones and lacks some. This sample has 150,000 or so clones, with about 88% found just once. Sequencing was done on a sample of peripheral blood. The receptor source for this set is a man aged 55 to 70 with acute or convalescent COVID-19. CDR3s include the opening cysteine and the closing phenylalanine or tryptophan. The D gene is left open where the match is weak. Expanded clones are given a class, and other clones once, few, many or no size at all.

D gene: .
clone size: .
J gene: TRBJ2-3
V gene: TRBV2
CDR3 length: 15
CDR3 DNA: TGTGCCAGCAGTGAAGGACAGACGGGTACAGATACGCAGTATTTT
CDR3 protein: CASSEGQTGTDTQYF

D gene: .
clone size: .
J gene: TRBJ1-2
V gene: TRBV6-4
CDR3 length: 13
CDR3 DNA: TGTGCCAGCAGCGAGATAACAGGGTATGGCTACACCTTC
CDR3 protein: CASSEITGYGYTF

D gene: .
clone size: .
J gene: TRBJ2-1
V gene: TRBV19
CDR3 length: 15
CDR3 DNA: TGTGCCAGTTCCCCGCTAGGGGTCCCCTACAATGAGCAGTTCTTC
CDR3 protein: CASSPLGVPYNEQFF

D gene: TRBD1
clone size: once
J gene: TRBJ2-7
V gene: TRBV7-2
CDR3 length: 15
CDR3 DNA: TGTGCCAGCAGCCCCGGACAGGCTAAGACCTACGAGCAGTACTTC
CDR3 protein: CASSPGQAKTYEQYF

D gene: TRBD2
clone size: .
J gene: TRBJ2-1
V gene: TRBV11-1
CDR3 length: 16
CDR3 DNA: TGTGCCAGCAGCAAGTTGACTAGCGGGGGCTACAATGAGCAGTTCTTC
CDR3 protein: CASSKLTSGGYNEQFF

D gene: .
clone size: once
J gene: TRBJ2-5
V gene: TRBV11-3
CDR3 length: 16
CDR3 DNA: TGTGCCGGCAGCTTAGGGACTCCATTTCGGCAAGAGACCCAGTACTTC
CDR3 protein: CAGSLGTPFRQETQYF

D gene: .
clone size: .
J gene: TRBJ2-7
V gene: TRBV27
CDR3 length: 13
CDR3 DNA: TGTGCCAGCAGTTCCCCCCCGTACTACGAGCAGTACTTC
CDR3 protein: CASSSPPYYEQYF

D gene: .
clone size: .
J gene: TRBJ1-1
V gene: TRBV27
CDR3 length: 14
CDR3 DNA: TGTGCCAGCAGTTTATCATGGGGCGGCACTGAAGCTTTCTTT
CDR3 protein: CASSLSWGGTEAFF

D gene: .
clone size: few
J gene: TRBJ2-1
V gene: TRBV7-9
CDR3 length: 15
CDR3 DNA: TGTGCCAGCGCCCCGTATGGGGGACTTGACAATGAGCAGTTCTTC
CDR3 protein: CASAPYGGLDNEQFF

D gene: .
clone size: .
J gene: TRBJ1-3
V gene: TRBV7-2
CDR3 length: 15
CDR3 DNA: TGTGCCAGCAGCCCCCTGGAGGTCTCTGGAAACACCATATATTTT
CDR3 protein: CASSPLEVSGNTIYF

D gene: TRBD1
clone size: .
J gene: TRBJ2-2
V gene: TRBV19
CDR3 length: 12
CDR3 DNA: TGTGCCGACGGACAGGGGACCGGGGAGCTGTTTTTT
CDR3 protein: CADGQGTGELFF

D gene: TRBD2
clone size: .
J gene: TRBJ2-1
V gene: TRBV4-3
CDR3 length: 16
CDR3 DNA: TGCGCCAGCAGCCGAGGAGGACTAGCGGGAGATAATGAGCAGTTCTTC
CDR3 protein: CASSRGGLAGDNEQFF

D gene: TRBD1
clone size: .
J gene: TRBJ1-5
V gene: TRBV12-3/TRBV12-4
CDR3 length: 13
CDR3 DNA: TGTGCCAGCAGGGGACAGTTCAATCAGCCCCAGCATTTT
CDR3 protein: CASRGQFNQPQHF

D gene: .
clone size: .
J gene: TRBJ2-2
V gene: TRBV11-1
CDR3 length: 14
CDR3 DNA: TGTGCCAGCAGCCGGACTCAGGATACCGGGGAGCTGTTTTTT
CDR3 protein: CASSRTQDTGELFF

D gene: .
clone size: .
J gene: TRBJ1-5
V gene: TRBV7-9
CDR3 length: 13
CDR3 DNA: TGTGCCAGCAGCTTAACAGGGAATCAGCCCCAGCATTTT
CDR3 protein: CASSLTGNQPQHF

D gene: .
clone size: .
J gene: TRBJ1-5
V gene: TRBV12-3/TRBV12-4
CDR3 length: 13
CDR3 DNA: TGTGCCTGTTCCCTTGGGGCCGGTCAGCCCCAGCATTTT
CDR3 protein: CACSLGAGQPQHF

D gene: TRBD2
clone size: .
J gene: TRBJ2-1
V gene: TRBV5-1
CDR3 length: 16
CDR3 DNA: TGCGCCAGCAGCCCCCCCCAGCTAGCGGGATACAATGAGCAGTTCTTC
CDR3 protein: CASSPPQLAGYNEQFF

D gene: TRBD1
clone size: .
J gene: TRBJ1-6
V gene: TRBV30
CDR3 length: 16
CDR3 DNA: TGTGCCTGGAATTCTCCCGTGACAGGGTATGATTCACCCCTCCACTTT
CDR3 protein: CAWNSPVTGYDSPLHF

D gene: .
clone size: few
J gene: TRBJ1-2
V gene: TRBV6-7
CDR3 length: 16
CDR3 DNA: TGTGCCACCACGTTCGGTCCGGGAAACGATAACTATGGCTACACCTTC
CDR3 protein: CATTFGPGNDNYGYTF

D gene: TRBD2
clone size: .
J gene: TRBJ2-5
V gene: TRBV6-5
CDR3 length: 14
CDR3 DNA: TGTGCCAGCAGCGCGGGGGGGGACGGAGAGACCCAGTACTTC
CDR3 protein: CASSAGGDGETQYF

D gene: .
clone size: .
J gene: TRBJ1-1
V gene: TRBV19
CDR3 length: 16
CDR3 DNA: TGTGCCAGTAGTATAGTTCGACAGCCTTTGAACACTGAAGCTTTCTTT
CDR3 protein: CASSIVRQPLNTEAFF

D gene: TRBD1
clone size: once
J gene: TRBJ1-1
V gene: TRBV6-5
CDR3 length: 13
CDR3 DNA: TGTGCCAGCATCCCCACAGGGGGCACTGAAGCTTTCTTT
CDR3 protein: CASIPTGGTEAFF

D gene: TRBD1
clone size: .
J gene: TRBJ1-4
V gene: TRBV5-1
CDR3 length: 14
CDR3 DNA: TGCGCCAGCAGCTTAGGGGCAGGGGGTGAAAAACTGTTTTTT
CDR3 protein: CASSLGAGGEKLFF

D gene: .
clone size: .
J gene: TRBJ1-1
V gene: TRBV29-1
CDR3 length: 12
CDR3 DNA: TGCAGCGTTGAAGATAGGCGGCAGGGAGCTTTCTTT
CDR3 protein: CSVEDRRQGAFF

D gene: .
clone size: .
J gene: TRBJ1-6
V gene: TRBV7-8
CDR3 length: 15
CDR3 DNA: TGTGCCAGCAGCTTAGTGGGCAGCATTAATTCACCCCTCCACTTT
CDR3 protein: CASSLVGSINSPLHF

D gene: .
clone size: .
J gene: TRBJ2-2
V gene: TRBV3-1/TRBV3-2
CDR3 length: 19
CDR3 DNA: TGTGCCAGCAGCCAAGGAGTGGCCAGGGGACCTGCGAACACCGGGGAGCTGTTTTTT
CDR3 protein: CASSQGVARGPANTGELFF

D gene: TRBD1
clone size: .
J gene: TRBJ1-1
V gene: TRBV19
CDR3 length: 14
CDR3 DNA: TGTGCCAGTACTCGGGGACAGACGAACACTGAAGCTTTCTTT
CDR3 protein: CASTRGQTNTEAFF

D gene: TRBD1
clone size: .
J gene: TRBJ1-5
V gene: TRBV5-6
CDR3 length: 14
CDR3 DNA: TGTGCCAGTCTTGTTGCAGGGGGTAATCAGCCCCAGCATTTT
CDR3 protein: CASLVAGGNQPQHF

D gene: .
clone size: .
J gene: TRBJ1-1
V gene: TRBV18
CDR3 length: 15
CDR3 DNA: TGTGCCAGCTCACTCGGGAGGCAGGGGAACACTGAAGCTTTCTTT
CDR3 protein: CASSLGRQGNTEAFF

D gene: TRBD1
clone size: once
J gene: TRBJ1-2
V gene: TRBV27
CDR3 length: 15
CDR3 DNA: TGTGCCAGCAGTTCCCAGGGGACAGGGGGATATGGCTACACCTTC
CDR3 protein: CASSSQGTGGYGYTF

D gene: TRBD1
clone size: .
J gene: TRBJ1-2
V gene: TRBV27
CDR3 length: 17
CDR3 DNA: TGTGCCAGCAGCACTATCACCGGGACAGGGGGATACTATGGCTACACCTTC
CDR3 protein: CASSTITGTGGYYGYTF

D gene: TRBD1
clone size: .
J gene: TRBJ2-2
V gene: TRBV11-3
CDR3 length: 16
CDR3 DNA: TGTGCCAGCAGCTTGGGGACAGGGAGAGGAACCGGGGAGCTGTTTTTT
CDR3 protein: CASSLGTGRGTGELFF

D gene: .
clone size: .
J gene: TRBJ1-6
V gene: TRBV7-9
CDR3 length: 14
CDR3 DNA: TGTGCCAGCAGCCCCCGGGACTATAATTCACCCCTCCACTTT
CDR3 protein: CASSPRDYNSPLHF

D gene: TRBD2
clone size: .
J gene: TRBJ2-3
V gene: TRBV7-2
CDR3 length: 18
CDR3 DNA: TGTGCCAGCAGCTTAGCGTACGGCGGGAGGGGAGTCACAGATACGCAGTATTTT
CDR3 protein: CASSLAYGGRGVTDTQYF

D gene: .
clone size: .
J gene: TRBJ2-6
V gene: TRBV7-9
CDR3 length: 16
CDR3 DNA: TGTGCCAGCAGCTTAGCAGTCCAGGCTAGGGCCAACGTCCTGACTTTC
CDR3 protein: CASSLAVQARANVLTF

D gene: .
clone size: .
J gene: TRBJ1-4
V gene: TRBV19
CDR3 length: 15
CDR3 DNA: TGTGCCAGTAGTGTCGGACAGCGATATAATGAAAAACTGTTTTTT
CDR3 protein: CASSVGQRYNEKLFF

D gene: TRBD1
clone size: .
J gene: TRBJ2-5
V gene: TRBV6-5
CDR3 length: 13
CDR3 DNA: TGTGCCAGCAGAGGACAGGGGGAGGGGACCCAGTACTTC
CDR3 protein: CASRGQGEGTQYF

D gene: .
clone size: .
J gene: TRBJ1-1
V gene: TRBV3-1/TRBV3-2
CDR3 length: 16
CDR3 DNA: TGTGCCAGCAGCCGACCAGGATCAATTCGTGGCACTGAAGCTTTCTTT
CDR3 protein: CASSRPGSIRGTEAFF

D gene: .
clone size: .
J gene: TRBJ2-3
V gene: TRBV29-1
CDR3 length: 16
CDR3 DNA: TGCAGCGTTGACGGTCGGGGGATCCCTAGCACAGATACGCAGTATTTT
CDR3 protein: CSVDGRGIPSTDTQYF

D gene: TRBD2
clone size: once
J gene: TRBJ2-1
V gene: TRBV7-9
CDR3 length: 16
CDR3 DNA: TGTGCCAGCAGCCCCACAGGGACTAGCGGGGACAATGAGCAGTTCTTC
CDR3 protein: CASSPTGTSGDNEQFF

D gene: TRBD1
clone size: .
J gene: TRBJ2-3
V gene: TRBV7-3
CDR3 length: 13
CDR3 DNA: TGTGCCAGCAGCCAGGGGGTACAAGATACGCAGTATTTT
CDR3 protein: CASSQGVQDTQYF

D gene: .
clone size: few
J gene: TRBJ1-6
V gene: TRBV4-2
CDR3 length: 19
CDR3 DNA: TGTGCCAGCAGCCAAGATAAACTCGGAACCACTAACTATAATTCACCCCTCCACTTT
CDR3 protein: CASSQDKLGTTNYNSPLHF

D gene: .
clone size: .
J gene: TRBJ2-1
V gene: TRBV7-9
CDR3 length: 15
CDR3 DNA: TGTGCCAGCCACGGCGGGGTCCCCTCCTACAATGAGCAGTTCTTC
CDR3 protein: CASHGGVPSYNEQFF